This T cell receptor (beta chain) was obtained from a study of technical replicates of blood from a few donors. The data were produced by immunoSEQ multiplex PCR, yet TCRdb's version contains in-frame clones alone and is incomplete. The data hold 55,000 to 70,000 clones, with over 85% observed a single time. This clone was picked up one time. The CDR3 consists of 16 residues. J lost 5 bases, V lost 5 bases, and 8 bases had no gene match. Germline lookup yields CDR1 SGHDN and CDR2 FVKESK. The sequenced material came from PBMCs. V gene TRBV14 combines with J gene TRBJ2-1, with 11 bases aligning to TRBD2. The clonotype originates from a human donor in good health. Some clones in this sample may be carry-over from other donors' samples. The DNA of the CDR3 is TGTGCCAGCAGCAAAACCTCGGGACTAGCGGACAATGAGCAGTTCTTC. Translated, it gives CASSKTSGLADNEQFF.